Following are 26 T cell receptor beta chains from one sample sequenced in a study of blood T cells in healthy people across ages. A second roughly 7 to 12 cycle PCR used barcoded and J-beta primers. TCRdb used MiXCR to reprocess the 5' RACE reads, holding one entry per CDR3 protein. The sample lists some 1.8 million distinct CDR3 sequences; around 42% were seen once. Material for sequencing was blood. Receptors were obtained from a human donor in good health.

This clonotype came up a few times. The chain combines TRBV7-8 with TRBJ2-3; D is tentatively TRBD1 or TRBD2 (5 bases each). The CDR3 spans 17 residues. Germline lookup yields CDR1 SGHVS and CDR2 FQNEAQ. Trimming cost V 1 base and J 0 bases, with 14 bases left between them. The chain's CDR3 is CASSLEGIALSTDTQYF. The CDR3 DNA follows: TGTGCCAGCAGCTTAGAGGGGATAGCGTTAAGCACAGATACGCAGTATTTT.

A remark on this clonotype: Its ends do not fully match the called genes, so a read error is possible. This chain uses TRBV29-1 with TRBJ2-1; 7 bases agree with TRBD2. Germline-derived CDR1 and CDR2 are SQVTM and ANQGSEA. The CDR3 has 12 amino acids. DNA for the CDR3: TGCGGCGTTGTGAGACTAGCCCCTGAGCAGTTCTTT. Amino acids: CGVVRLAPEQFF.

This sequence joins TRBV10-3 and TRBJ1-5; D call uncertain. Trimming took 10 bases from V and 3 from J, leaving 10 bases between them. Germline V gene data show CDR1 as ENHRY and CDR2 as SYGVKD. The CDR3 is 12 amino acids. In nucleotides, the CDR3 is TGTGCCACCCAGGCTGACAATCAGCCCCAGCATTTT. Protein product: CATQADNQPQHF.

Concerning this clonotype: At one boundary the junction diverges from the germline segment, which might be a read error. The rearrangement joins TRBV20-1 to TRBJ1-2, with a possible D match to TRBD1 (5 bases). Germline CDR1 is DFQATT and CDR2 is SNEGSKA (reference sequence). The CDR3 is made up of 13 amino acids. The CDR3 DNA follows: TGCTGTGCCCTAACGGTGGGGCGGGATGGCTACACCTTC. This encodes CCALTVGRDGYTF.

The chain links TRBV13 to TRBJ1-2, with 8 bases fitting TRBD1. With 5 bases clipped from V and 8 bases from J, the junction kept 7 bases outside the gene matches. The CDR3 sequence is 13 residues long. Per germline, CDR1 PRHDT and CDR2 FYEKMQ (reference sequence). The CDR3 loop is CASSAGTGPGYTF. The CDR3 nucleotides read TGTGCCAGCAGCGCCGGGACAGGTCCGGGCTACACCTTC.

This chain joins TRBV24-1 and TRBJ2-7; 9 nucleotides line up with TRBD1. This CDR3 is built from 15 residues. Losses at the gene ends were 4 bases for V and 2 bases for J; bases not matched to a gene: 5. Per germline, CDR1 KGHDR and CDR2 SFDVKD. The CDR3 bases are TGTGCCACCAGTGACCCAAGGGACAGGGCCTACGAGCAGTACTTC. Its protein product is CATSDPRDRAYEQYF.

The V gene is TRBV20-1, the J gene TRBJ2-1, with 9 nucleotides matching TRBD2. Germline V lookup: CDR1 DFQATT, CDR2 SNEGSKA (reference sequence). This CDR3 comprises 14 residues. The V segment lost 3 bases and the J segment 6 bases; nucleotides outside the gene matches: 6. CDR3 DNA sequence: TGCAGTGCTAGCCGGCTAGCGGGGATCAATGAGCAGTTCTTC. Encoded protein: CSASRLAGINEQFF.

This clonotype was found a few times. This chain uses TRBV6-5 with TRBJ2-1, with 13 bases identical to TRBD2. The V segment lost 8 bases and the J segment 1 base; nucleotides outside the gene matches: 17. Germline CDR1 is MNHEY and CDR2 is SVGAGI. This CDR3 contains 20 residues. CDR3 coding DNA: TGTGCCAGCCTTTACTCGGTGGGACTAGCGGGGACCATATCCTACAATGAGCAGTTCTTC. Its protein product is CASLYSVGLAGTISYNEQFF.

This rearrangement joins TRBV2 to TRBJ2-7; no firm D call. The V end lost 4 bases, the J end lost 7 bases, and 11 bases lay between the germline ends. Germline CDR1 reads SNHLY; CDR2 reads FYNNEI. CDR3 size: 12 residues. This CDR3 is CASSGRRSEQYF. CDR3 nucleotide sequence: TGTGCCAGCAGTGGCAGGAGATCTGAGCAGTACTTC. Combining the CDR3 with reference TRBV2 and TRBJ2-7 gives the whole variable domain EPEVTQTPSHQVTQMGQEVILRCVPISNHLYFYWYRQILGQKVEFLVSFYNNEISEKSEIFDDQFSVERPDGSNFTLKIRSTKLEDSAMYFCASSGRRSEQYFGPGTRLTVT.

The chain has TRBV25-1 and TRBJ2-7; D gene ambiguous. The length of the CDR3 is 14 residues. V dropped 4 bases and J dropped 6 bases, with 16 bases sitting between them. From germline, CDR1 is MGHDK and CDR2 SYGVNS. The DNA of the CDR3 is TGTGCCAGCAGTGGAGGACCATGGCCCCTCGAGCAGTACTTC. Translated, it gives CASSGGPWPLEQYF.

This clonotype has a count of ten or more. The chain has TRBV7-2 and TRBJ1-2; 10 bases are a match to TRBD1. The CDR3 contains 13 residues. V lost 5 bases, J lost 6 bases, and 3 bases stayed unmatched. Germline loops: CDR1 SGHTA, CDR2 FQGNSA. The CDR3 spells CASSVGTGDGYTF. The CDR3 DNA reads as TGTGCCAGCAGCGTAGGGACAGGGGATGGCTACACCTTC.

V gene TRBV5-6 combines with J gene TRBJ2-5; possible D gene TRBD1, 6 bases. The CDR3 runs 14 residues. Per the germline V gene, CDR1 is SGHDT and CDR2 is YYEEEE. Trimming removed 0 bases at V and 3 bases at J, with 9 bases between. The CDR3 region is CASSLGQVEETQYF. DNA for the CDR3: TGTGCCAGCAGCTTGGGACAGGTAGAAGAGACCCAGTACTTC.

The J gene is TRBJ2-3, the V gene TRBV9; the D gene is possibly TRBD1 (6 bases). The germline CDR1 and CDR2 sequences are SGDLS and YYNGEE. The length of the CDR3 is 15 residues. V was cut by 0 bases and J by 6 bases, with 14 bases left in between. This CDR3 reads CASSVEGVHTDTQYF. CDR3 DNA: TGTGCCAGCAGCGTAGAGGGGGTCCACACGGATACGCAGTATTTT.

The chain joins TRBV15 to TRBJ2-3; D might be TRBD2 (5 bases). V was cut by 5 bases and J by 12 bases, with 24 bases left in between. The CDR3 totals 15 residues. The germline CDR1 and CDR2 sequences are LNHNV and YYDKDF (reference sequence). CDR3 loop: CATSDELGLGETQYF. The CDR3, as DNA: TGTGCCACCAGCGACGAACTAGGGTTGGGAGAGACCCAGTATTTT.

V gene TRBV4-3 combines with J gene TRBJ2-3; 9 bases are shared with TRBD2. The CDR3 loop spans 17 amino acids. Germline trimming cut 3 bases from V and 2 bases from J; bases unmatched to any gene: 9. Looked up from germline, CDR1 is LGHNA and CDR2 is YSLEER. This CDR3 reads CASSQGLASPFTDTQYF. The CDR3 region has the DNA TGCGCCAGCAGCCAGGGACTAGCATCCCCTTTCACAGATACGCAGTATTTT.

The J gene is TRBJ2-7, the V gene TRBV27; 13 nucleotides line up with TRBD2. V lost 5 bases and J lost 2; bases outside the gene matches: 9. Per the germline V gene, CDR1 is MNHEY and CDR2 is SMNVEV (reference sequence). CDR3 length: 17 amino acids. The CDR3 bases are TGTGCCAGCAGTCCAGGACTAGCGGGGGTTAAGGCCTACGAGCAGTACTTC. This codes for CASSPGLAGVKAYEQYF.

The CDR3 DNA reads as TGTGCCAGCAGCTTAGATATAGTGCCCAATGAGCAGTTCTTC. This translates into CASSLDIVPNEQFF. The rearrangement links TRBV11-3 to TRBJ2-1; D is unresolved. Trimming shortened V by 0 bases and J by 6 bases, and 9 bases separated the two germline ends. The CDR3 is made up of 14 amino acids. CDR1 SGHNT and CDR2 YENEEA come from the germline V gene.

The gene calls are TRBV9 and TRBJ2-7, with D uncertain. Germline CDR1 and CDR2: SGDLS and YYNGEE. V was shortened by 2 bases and J by 5 bases, with 17 bases between the two germline ends. This CDR3 region has 15 residues. CDR3 sequence (DNA): TGTGCCAGCAGCGTCGGAATCCTTACTGCGGACGAGCAGTACTTC. Translating it yields CASSVGILTADEQYF.

V and J are TRBV20-1 and TRBJ2-1; D possibly corresponds to TRBD2 (5 bases). The germline V gene has CDR1 DFQATT and CDR2 SNEGSKA (reference sequence). Trimming left V 3 bases short and J 8 bases short, with 17 bases between. This CDR3 comprises 14 residues. The CDR3 DNA follows: TGCAGTGCTAGCCCCACAGTTGGAGGTCATGAGCAGTTCTTC. Translating it yields CSASPTVGGHEQFF.

The table lists this clonotype with many counts. The CDR3 DNA sequence: TGTGCCAGCAGGGGGGACACCGGGGAGCTGTTTTTT. Protein: CASRGDTGELFF. The rearrangement joins TRBV2 to TRBJ2-2; D may correspond to TRBD1 or TRBD2 (5 bases each). The germline CDR1 and CDR2 sequences are SNHLY and FYNNEI. V gave up 6 bases and J gave up 3 bases, with 5 bases separating them. This CDR3 is 12 amino acids long.

The CDR3 spells CATTQSGVFHEQFF. The DNA of the CDR3 is TGTGCCACCACACAGTCTGGGGTTTTTCATGAGCAGTTCTTC. The chain joins TRBV27 to TRBJ2-1; D uncertain. The CDR3 covers 14 residues. V shed 10 bases and J shed 8 bases, with 21 bases lying between them. Germline lookup yields CDR1 MNHEY and CDR2 SMNVEV (reference sequence).

This clonotype has just a few counts. V and J are TRBV4-3 and TRBJ2-1, with 9 nucleotides matching TRBD2. The CDR3 is 17 amino acids. V trimming: 0 bases; J trimming: 8 bases; junction bases outside the gene matches: 11. CDR1 is LGHNA, CDR2 YSLEER, per germline. The CDR3 is CASSQDFPSGDQYEQFF. In DNA form, the CDR3 reads TGCGCCAGCAGCCAAGATTTTCCTAGCGGGGATCAGTATGAGCAGTTCTTC.

J is TRBJ2-7 and V is TRBV20-1; a possible D gene is TRBD1 (6 bases). With 3 bases removed from V and 0 bases from J, the gap between germline ends came to 12 bases. Per germline, CDR1 DFQATT and CDR2 SNEGSKA (reference sequence). The CDR3 is made up of 14 amino acids. Here the CDR3 reads CSASDQGRSYEQYF. CDR3 bases: TGCAGTGCTAGTGACCAGGGGCGCTCCTACGAGCAGTACTTC.

Only a few counts were recorded for this clonotype. V is TRBV20-1 and J is TRBJ2-7, with D possibly called TRBD1 or TRBD2 (6 bases each). This CDR3 comprises 14 residues. CDR1 is DFQATT, CDR2 SNEGSKA, per germline (reference sequence). Trimming pared 1 base from V and 3 bases from J, leaving 13 bases between. CDR3 residues: CSARGVGGRYEQYF. CDR3 coding DNA: TGCAGTGCTAGAGGAGTCGGGGGCCGCTACGAGCAGTACTTC.

This sequence joins TRBV4-3 and TRBJ2-6; TRBD2 matches at 7 bases. This CDR3 comprises 15 residues. The V gene end was trimmed by 8 bases and the J gene end by 4 bases; junction bases not matched to a gene: 8. Germline assignment: CDR1 LGHNA and CDR2 YSLEER. Written as DNA, the CDR3 is TGCGCCAGCCGTGGGGGGGTAAGAGGGGCCAACGTCCTGACTTTC. Translation: CASRGGVRGANVLTF.

V gene TRBV7-9 combines with J gene TRBJ2-1, with D perhaps being TRBD1 or TRBD2 (6 bases each). V was shortened by 5 bases and J by 1 base, with 15 bases between the two germline ends. Germline-derived CDR1 and CDR2 are SEHNR and FQNEAQ (reference sequence). CDR3 length equals 16 residues. The CDR3 nucleotides are TGTGCCAGCAGCCTTACGGGGGCCCCTTCCTACAATGAGCAGTTCTTC. It yields the protein CASSLTGAPSYNEQFF.